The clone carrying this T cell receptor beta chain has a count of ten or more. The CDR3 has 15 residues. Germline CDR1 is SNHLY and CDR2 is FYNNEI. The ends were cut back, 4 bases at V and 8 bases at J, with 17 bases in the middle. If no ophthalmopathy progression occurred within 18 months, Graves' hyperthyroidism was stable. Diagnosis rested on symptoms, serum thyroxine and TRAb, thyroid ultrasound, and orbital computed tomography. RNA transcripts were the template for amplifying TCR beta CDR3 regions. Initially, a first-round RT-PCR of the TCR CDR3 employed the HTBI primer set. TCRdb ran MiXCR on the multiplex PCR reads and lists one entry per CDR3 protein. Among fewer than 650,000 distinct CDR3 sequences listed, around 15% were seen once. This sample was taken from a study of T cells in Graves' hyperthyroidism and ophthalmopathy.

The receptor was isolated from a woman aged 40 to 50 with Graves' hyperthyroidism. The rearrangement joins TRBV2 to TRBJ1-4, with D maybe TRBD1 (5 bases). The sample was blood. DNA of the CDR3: TGTGCCAGCAGTGCCGGGGGAGGAGCGAGAGAAAAACTGTTTTTT. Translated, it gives CASSAGGGAREKLFF.